This T cell receptor beta chain was obtained from a study of early T cells in non-severe SARS-CoV-2 infection (dated by TCRdb to the early 2020s). About the study as a whole: TCR sequencing used bulk RNA from unsorted whole blood, so alpha and beta chains could not be paired. General conclusions and limits of the study: VDJdb matching was skewed toward anti-spike CD8 responses, so virus-specific expansions were likely underestimated and private and CD4 specificities were missed.

Relative to germline, V is 4 bases shorter and J is 4 bases shorter, with 13 bases between their ends. The CDR3, cysteine through phenylalanine, is 14 amino acids long. The entry retains the CDR3 DNA only, 42 bases that are in frame from base 1. The study was a case-control design nested within a healthcare worker cohort in London, UK, with weekly nasopharyngeal swab PCR tests and blood sampling. Healthcare workers were enrolled in the week of the UK lockdown, from 23 to 31 March 2020, and were followed every week for up to roughly 16 weeks. This clonotype has just a few counts. The antigen it binds to is not known. The sample holds no much larger clone one base away, and base qualities are not on file. Library construction relied on 5' RACE. The data were produced on a NextSeq 500. In the TCR library protocol, unique molecular identifiers were attached to individual cDNA molecules to correct for PCR bias and sequencing error. Both TCR alpha and beta chains were sequenced, and tight co-correlation was observed between alpha and beta sequence abundances in each sample. The authors' analysis ran thus. Decombinator V4 was used to annotate TCR sequences for V gene, J gene and CDR3. TCRs were defined as expanded if a significant change between any two time points was detected under a Poisson model with p below 0.0001. Abundances of TCRs were expressed as counts per million after normalisation to the total number of TCRs sequenced in each sample. MAIT TCRs were defined by TRAV1-2 paired with TRAJ12, TRAJ20 or TRAJ33, and iNKT TCRs by TRAV10 paired with TRAJ18. VDJdb, accessed 1 November 2021, was searched for CMV, EBV and SARS-CoV-2 annotated TCRs, with TCRs annotated for multiple antigens excluded. TCRdb redid the processing of the public reads, applying fastp at Q25 and MiXCR, and retained in-frame beta chains. For every CDR3 protein sequence, its rows merge into one entry that carries the most common genes and DNA. Clone size and V and J calls follow TCRdb, not the original study. Present in this sample are about 77,000 distinct CDR3 sequences, approximately 12% of which were seen just once. The ten largest clones represent roughly a sixth of the sample.

This sequence uses TRBV12-3 or TRBV12-4 and TRBJ1-2; possibly the D gene is TRBD1, per 5 matching bases. Sequencing used whole blood, obtained at baseline. The receptor was derived from an adult who was a healthcare worker with PCR-confirmed SARS-CoV-2 infection or an uninfected control (not recorded which). The donor label of this sample is uncertain. The DNA reads TGTGCCAGCAGTTCCAGGGCTTTGGGCTATGGCTACACCTTC. It encodes CASSSRALGYGYTF.